The subject of this entry is one TCR beta chain. Its specificity is unknown. These data originate in a study of cytomegalovirus exposure and HLA in healthy donors. In the PCR, 60 Vbeta and 13 Jbeta primers were used. TCRdb's table, derived via immunoSEQ multiplex PCR, lists solely in-frame clones and lacks some. The sample has over 100,000 clones, 73% seen once. Study-level results: Reportedly, HLA-A and HLA-B alleles of most subjects were accurately predicted from TCR beta.

This CDR3 comprises 13 residues. Germline CDR1 KGHSH, CDR2 LQKENI. Germline trimming cut 5 bases from V and 4 bases from J; bases unmatched to any gene: 2. The material sequenced was PBMCs. The rearrangement links TRBV18 to TRBJ2-1; 7 positions match TRBD1. This TCR came from a woman between 40 and 50 years old in good health and CMV-seropositive. CDR3: CASSSGQYNEQFF. DNA for the CDR3: TGTGCCAGCTCATCGGGACAGTACAATGAGCAGTTCTTC.